This T cell receptor beta chain was observed in a study of shared clonotypes between healthy human individuals (dated by TCRdb to 2019 to 2021). Turning to the overall study: Three men and two women, aged 18 to 49 years, made up the cohort. For each donor, three plates each were used for CD4 naive and CD4 memory, two plates were used for CD8 naive, and one plate was used for CD8 memory. To estimate repertoire size and how much clonotype sharing occurs between individuals, the study deeply sequenced the blood TCR repertoires of roughly 5 healthy adults. Libraries were prepared and TCR repertoires were sequenced by different laboratories using diverse techniques, in order to increase sequencing depth and limit assay-specific biases. Leukapheresis yielded between about 0.9 and 8.9 billion PBMCs per donor. Study-wide findings and limitations: Higher generation probabilities were observed for clonotypes shared by all four sorted-subset donors than for non-shared clonotypes. The genetic and exposure-history diversity represented was limited by the small number of donors. Pairwise subsampling led to the expectation that sequencing depth would affect the degree of clonotype sharing among donors. Sharing across several donors was observed for 4.5% to 6.5% of naive CD4, about 3.2% of naive CD8, 2% to 2.5% of memory CD4, and around 0.42% of memory CD8 clonotypes. Rarefaction of sorted-subset datasets indicated incomplete sequencing despite the large sequencing depth. Naive subsets generally had larger estimated clonotype richness than memory subsets. Sampling was limited to blood, and TCR repertoires in tissue likely differ from TCR repertoires in blood.

TCR CDR3 regions were amplified from genomic DNA by multiplex PCR using the deep immunoSEQ assay. For each cell subset, the extracted genomic DNA was distributed evenly across all wells of several immunoSEQ 96-well plates, and each plate served as one replicate. Each replicate PCR for sorted subsets received about 210 ng genomic DNA, equal to roughly 33,000 T cell genomes. The purified libraries were quantified using a Qubit 3.0 fluorometer, sized with a Bioanalyzer 2100, and then quantified again using the KAPA Library Quantification kit. Every immunoSEQ 96-well plate was sequenced on a separate single-read 150-cycle Illumina NextSeq 550 flow cell. Concerning the study's data processing: Because the immunoSEQ output held only junctional sequences and lacked quality scores, the filtering could not match the filtering applied to full-length reads. Sequences were annotated with PyIR, a Python wrapper for IgBLAST v1.9, using IMGT germline references to assign V/J genes and CDR3. Reads were removed for weak V/J assignments (E-value above 1e-6), missing CDR3, stop codons, out-of-frame junctions, or ambiguous translated residues. A V3J clonotype was defined by an identical inferred V gene, J gene, and CDR3 amino acid sequence. Percentage overlap between repertoires was calculated by dividing the number of shared unique clonotypes by the size of the smaller repertoire. Repertoire richness was assessed with RTK rarefaction, the Chao1 estimator, and Recon v2.1 estimates of unobserved clonotypes. Generation probabilities were computed with OLGA for all TCRbeta clonotypes obtained by the gDNA method from several donors. In its TCRdb copy, this immuneACCESS table keeps in-frame sequences only and misses some clones. Where compared with another copy, unresolved V genes explain less than half of these, and the others have no known cause. That table is the source of V, J and clone size, and D and trimming were worked out from the DNA. The sample contains fewer than 1.6 million clones, approximately 98.5% of them found a single time. Approximately 0.38% of the sample is taken by the ten largest.

The donors were healthy, HIV-negative adults who had no recently reported acute infections or vaccinations. All donors were Caucasian adults living in Nashville, Tennessee, USA. Magnetic negative selection was used to enrich CD4+ T cells, after which naive cells were positively selected on CD45RA and the negative fraction became the memory subset. Blood was collected by leukapheresis, and PBMCs were isolated by Ficoll-Histopaque density gradient centrifugation and then cryopreserved in liquid nitrogen vapor phase. Analytical flow cytometry was used to check the purity and quantity of each magnetically sorted T cell population. From each sorted fraction, genomic DNA was isolated and quantified by UV absorbance on a Nanodrop 2000c. On this clone: The specificity of this receptor is unknown. No much larger clone exists at a distance of one base, and base qualities are not known.

This TCR was recovered from a man between 25 and 39 years old in good health. The sequenced material came from naive CD4+ T cells sorted from blood. The label giving this sample's cell subset or site can be read as: CD45RA+ positively selected.

The bases are TGTGCCAGCAGCTCAACTAGCGGGAGGACGGTTGAGCAGTTCTTC. This gives the protein CASSSTSGRTVEQFF. Recombination joined TRBV9 with TRBJ2-1; TRBD2 matches 12 bases in the middle. Via the germline V gene, CDR1 is SGDLS and CDR2 YYNGEE. There are 15 amino acids in the CDR3, from cysteine to phenylalanine inclusive. The DNA shown is the 45-base CDR3, in frame from base 1. Germline trimming amounts to 4 bases on V and 9 bases on J, with 8 as the count of junction bases outside the gene matches.